The 20 T cell receptor beta chains below were found in one sample sequenced in a study of control samples from healthy donors and cancer patients. TCRdb's table, derived via immunoSEQ multiplex PCR, lists solely in-frame clones and lacks some. The sample records about 120,000 clones, around 87% being singletons. Input material: PBMCs. The receptors derive from a woman aged 55 to 70 with lung cancer.

J is TRBJ1-1 and V is TRBV6-5; D not certain. Deletions cut 2 bases from V and 3 bases from J, with 13 bases between. This CDR3 spans 15 amino acids. Per the germline V gene, CDR1 is MNHEY and CDR2 is SVGAGI. In DNA, the CDR3 is TGTGCCAGCAGTTACCACGACACGGGAGACACTGAAGCTTTCTTT. Amino acid sequence: CASSYHDTGDTEAFF.

The gene calls are TRBV5-6 and TRBJ2-7; the match to TRBD1 covers 12 bases. CDR1 is SGHDT and CDR2 is YYEEEE in the germline V gene. V shed 7 bases, J shed 7 bases, and the junction held 6 bases outside the gene matches. This CDR3 region has 13 residues. Here the CDR3 reads CASRGQGADEQYF. CDR3 coding DNA: TGTGCCAGCCGGGGACAGGGGGCGGATGAGCAGTACTTC.

This clone was found once. The chain recombines TRBV24-1 with TRBJ2-1, with 12 bases aligning to TRBD2. The CDR3 is 14 residues long. CDR1 is KGHDR and CDR2 is SFDVKD in the germline V gene. The V segment lost 9 bases and the J segment 8 bases; nucleotides outside the gene matches: 7. The CDR3 DNA sequence: TGTGCCACCGGAACTAGCGGGAGGTTGGATGAGCAGTTCTTC. This translates into CATGTSGRLDEQFF.

This clone was seen once. The genes are TRBV14 and TRBJ1-2; D unresolved. Per the germline V gene, CDR1 is SGHDN and CDR2 is FVKESK. Trimming shortened V by 4 bases and J by 5 bases, and 8 bases separated the two germline ends. CDR3 length: 12 amino acids. The CDR3 DNA reads as TGTGCCAGCAGCCCTACATCGTATGGCTACACCTTC. Translated, it gives CASSPTSYGYTF.

The rearrangement uses TRBV19 and TRBJ2-1; a weak D match, TRBD2 (6 bases). This CDR3 is built from 15 residues. Trimming pared 6 bases from V and 9 bases from J, leaving 21 bases between. Germline assignment: CDR1 LNHDA and CDR2 SQIVND (reference sequence). The CDR3 sequence: CASSRLGGMVTEQFF. CDR3 DNA: TGTGCCAGTAGCCGACTAGGAGGGATGGTCACTGAGCAGTTCTTC.

V gene TRBV6-5 combines with J gene TRBJ2-1; the match to TRBD2 covers 9 bases. V lost 2 bases, J lost 10 bases, and 9 bases stayed unmatched. Germline-derived CDR1 and CDR2 are MNHEY and SVGAGI. The CDR3 length is 15 residues. The DNA of the CDR3 is TGTGCCAGCAGTTACGTGCGGGAGGGCCCGAGAGAGCAGTTCTTC. As protein: CASSYVREGPREQFF.

This chain links TRBV6-1 with TRBJ1-1; possible D gene TRBD1, 5 bases. V was cut by 3 bases and J by 1 base, with 12 bases left in between. The CDR3 totals 15 residues. Germline CDR1 MNHNS, CDR2 SASEGT. Written as DNA, the CDR3 is TGTGCCAGCAGTGATAGGGTGAGGGGGAACACTGAAGCTTTCTTT. It is translated as CASSDRVRGNTEAFF.

CDR3 coding DNA: TGTGCCAGCAGTGAACATGTAGGGAGCTACGAGCAGTACTTC. It codes for CASSEHVGSYEQYF. The genes are TRBV6-1 and TRBJ2-7; tentatively, D is TRBD2 (5 bases). Deletions cut 2 bases from V and 3 bases from J, with 11 bases between. CDR1 MNHNS and CDR2 SASEGT come from the germline V gene. The CDR3 contains 14 residues.

The chain uses TRBV10-3 and TRBJ1-1, with D hard to call. This CDR3 region has 13 residues. Germline V gene lookup returns CDR1 ENHRY and CDR2 SYGVKD. V dropped 0 bases and J dropped 0 bases, with 2 bases sitting between them. The CDR3: CAISESMNTEAFF. The CDR3 nucleotides read TGTGCCATCAGTGAGTCCATGAACACTGAAGCTTTCTTT.

The J gene is TRBJ1-1, the V gene TRBV28; D might be TRBD1 (5 bases). Germline values: CDR1 MDHEN, CDR2 SYDVKM. This CDR3 is built from 12 residues. With 3 bases removed from V and 6 bases from J, the gap between germline ends came to 8 bases. The CDR3 region has the DNA TGTGCCAGCAGTTTTGGGGGGGCTGAAGCTTTCTTT. Its protein product is CASSFGGAEAFF.

V usage is TRBV19 and J usage is TRBJ2-4; no clear D gene. Between the trimmed V and J ends, which lost 6 bases and 0 bases, there was a span of 6 bases. Germline values: CDR1 LNHDA, CDR2 SQIVND (reference sequence). The CDR3 contains 13 residues. The CDR3 nucleotides read TGTGCCAGTAGCGCAGTAGCCAAAAACATTCAGTACTTC. Translating gives CASSAVAKNIQYF.

The sample holds one count of this clone. This rearrangement joins TRBV5-1 to TRBJ2-3; D is tentatively TRBD1 or TRBD2 (5 bases each). Germline V gene lookup returns CDR1 SGHRS and CDR2 YFSETQ. The CDR3 extends over 16 amino acids. Trimming took off 4 bases at V and 1 base at J, with 16 bases between the two ends. The CDR3 sequence: CASSASGAPRTDTQYF. In nucleotides, the CDR3 is TGCGCCAGCAGCGCATCCGGGGCGCCACGCACAGATACGCAGTATTTT.

This chain connects TRBV29-1 to TRBJ1-1, with unresolved D. The length of the CDR3 is 13 residues. Germline-derived CDR1 and CDR2 are SQVTM and ANQGSEA. V shed 3 bases and J shed 2 bases, with 10 bases lying between them. The CDR3 sequence: CSVDSFGNTEAFF. The CDR3 coding sequence is TGCAGCGTTGATTCGTTCGGAAACACTGAAGCTTTCTTT.

This clone showed up just once. The rearrangement uses TRBV5-1 and TRBJ2-7; D is possibly TRBD2 (5 bases). The germline V gene encodes CDR1 SGHRS and CDR2 YFSETQ. V was cut by 0 bases and J by 2 bases, with 9 bases left in between. CDR3 size: 14 residues. In nucleotides, the CDR3 is TGCGCCAGCAGCTTGGGACCGGAGGCCTACGAGCAGTACTTC. Its protein is CASSLGPEAYEQYF.

The V gene is TRBV7-2, the J gene TRBJ1-1; maybe TRBD1 (5 bases). CDR3 length equals 15 residues. V was cut by 5 bases and J by 0 bases, with 13 bases left in between. CDR1 and CDR2 from the germline V gene are SGHTA and FQGNSA. The CDR3 protein is CASSPSRTLNTEAFF. The CDR3 DNA is TGTGCCAGCAGCCCGTCGAGGACATTGAACACTGAAGCTTTCTTT. Combining the CDR3 with reference TRBV7-2 and TRBJ1-1 gives the whole variable domain GAGVSQSPSNKVTEKGKDVELRCDPISGHTALYWYRQSLGQGLEFLIYFQGNSAPDKSGLPSDRFSAERTGGSVSTLTIQRTQQEDSAVYLCASSPSRTLNTEAFFGQGTRLTVV.

This clone has just one count. The chain links TRBV2 to TRBJ1-1, with TRBD1 as a possible D gene (6 bases). Trimming took 4 bases from V and 2 from J, leaving 11 bases between them. From germline, CDR1 is SNHLY and CDR2 FYNNEI. The CDR3 length is 14 residues. CDR3 sequence: CASSVGGGNTEAFF. The CDR3 DNA reads TGTGCCAGCAGTGTCGGGGGCGGTAACACTGAAGCTTTCTTT.

The chain combines TRBV15 with TRBJ2-5; 8 bases match TRBD1. The ends lost 2 bases at V and 5 bases at J; junction bases unmatched: 7. Germline V lookup: CDR1 LNHNV, CDR2 YYDKDF (reference sequence). The CDR3 length is 15 residues. The CDR3 spells CATSRRQGLGETQYF. For the CDR3, the DNA is TGTGCCACCAGCAGAAGACAGGGGCTGGGGGAGACCCAGTACTTC.

V and J are TRBV7-8 and TRBJ1-2; TRBD1 aligns across 10 bases. The CDR3 is made up of 15 amino acids. CDR1 is SGHVS and CDR2 is FQNEAQ in the germline V gene. The V and J ends lost 5 bases and 4 bases, in that order; junction bases with no gene match: 7. Here the CDR3 reads CASSNTGTGVYGYTF. CDR3 DNA: TGTGCCAGCAGCAATACCGGGACAGGGGTCTATGGCTACACCTTC.

The V gene is TRBV5-1, the J gene TRBJ1-6; maybe TRBD1 (5 bases). This CDR3 is built from 16 residues. Trimming stripped 0 bases from V and 4 bases from J, with 11 bases between. The germline V gene encodes CDR1 SGHRS and CDR2 YFSETQ. Written as DNA, the CDR3 is TGCGCCAGCAGCTTGGAGGGGCTGGGATATAATTCACCCCTCCACTTT. It translates to CASSLEGLGYNSPLHF. Combining the CDR3 with reference TRBV5-1 and TRBJ1-6 gives the whole variable domain KAGVTQTPRYLIKTRGQQVTLSCSPISGHRSVSWYQQTPGQGLQFLFEYFSETQRNKGNFPGRFSGRQFSNSRSEMNVSTLELGDSALYLCASSLEGLGYNSPLHFGNGTRLTVT.

This clone was counted only a few times. This chain connects TRBV10-1 to TRBJ1-4; D is unresolved. Trimming pared 9 bases from V and 2 bases from J, leaving 7 bases between. This CDR3 contains 12 residues. Germline V gives CDR1 WNHNN, CDR2 SYGVQD (reference sequence). Written as DNA, the CDR3 is TGCGCCAGGAGGGCGACTAATGAAAAACTGTTTTTT. Residues: CARRATNEKLFF.